The TCR beta chain described here comes from a study of blood T cell repertoires in COVID-19. Study in general: PBMCs, B-cell-depleted T cells, or T cells were the source of the cDNA or gDNA that made up the material.

CDR1 is SGDLS, CDR2 YYNGEE, per germline. CDR3 length: 15 amino acids. The trim removed 2 bases at V and 7 bases at J, leaving 8 bases unmatched. Clones were read by immunoSEQ multiplex PCR, and TCRdb kept only the in-frame ones, dropping some. The sample contains around 370,000 clones, about 89% of which appear only once. This receptor was taken from a woman aged 50 to 60 with COVID-19, enrolled during active disease. The sequenced sample was peripheral blood. The rearrangement joins TRBV9 to TRBJ2-1; 8 bases fit TRBD2. Here the CDR3 DNA reads TGTGCCAGCAGCGTTCGCCTAGCGGGTTGGAATGAGCAGTTCTTC. This codes for CASSVRLAGWNEQFF.